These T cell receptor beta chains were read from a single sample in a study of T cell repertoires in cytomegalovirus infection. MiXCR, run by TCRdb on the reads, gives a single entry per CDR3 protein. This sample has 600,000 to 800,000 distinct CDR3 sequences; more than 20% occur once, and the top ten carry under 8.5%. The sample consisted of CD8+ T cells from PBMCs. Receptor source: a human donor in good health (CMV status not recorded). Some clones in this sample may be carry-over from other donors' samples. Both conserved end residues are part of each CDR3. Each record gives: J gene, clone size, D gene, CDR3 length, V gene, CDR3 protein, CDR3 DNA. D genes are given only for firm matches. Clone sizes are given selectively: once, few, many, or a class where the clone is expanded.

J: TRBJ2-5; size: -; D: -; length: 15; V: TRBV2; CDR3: CASSEAGGFQETQYF; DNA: TGTGCCAGCAGTGAAGCGGGGGGCTTCCAAGAGACCCAGTACTTC
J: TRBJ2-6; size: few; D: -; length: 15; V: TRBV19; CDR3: CASTPPDSGANVLTF; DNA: TGTGCCAGTACCCCACCAGACTCTGGGGCCAACGTCCTGACTTTC
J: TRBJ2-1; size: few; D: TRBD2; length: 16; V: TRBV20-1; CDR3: CSASTSAGGPGNEQFF; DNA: TGCAGTGCTAGTACATCCGCGGGGGGGCCGGGTAATGAGCAGTTCTTC
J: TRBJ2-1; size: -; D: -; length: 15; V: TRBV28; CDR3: CASSPRQRHYNEQFF; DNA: TGTGCCAGCAGTCCCCGACAGCGTCACTACAATGAGCAGTTCTTC
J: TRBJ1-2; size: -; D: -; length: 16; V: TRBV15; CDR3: CATSRKEYSRGDGYTF; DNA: TGTGCCACCAGCAGAAAGGAGTACAGTCGAGGTGATGGCTACACCTTC
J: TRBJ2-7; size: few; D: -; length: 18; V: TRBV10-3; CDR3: CAISESSSRDQSSYEQYF; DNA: TGTGCCATCAGTGAATCCTCGAGCCGGGACCAGAGCTCCTACGAGCAGTACTTC
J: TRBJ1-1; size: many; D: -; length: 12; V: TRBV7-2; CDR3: CASSLSTSEAFF; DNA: TGTGCCAGCAGCTTATCGACGTCTGAAGCTTTCTTT
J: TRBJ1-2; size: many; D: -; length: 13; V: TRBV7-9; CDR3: CASSFPMEVGYTF; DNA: TGTGCCAGCAGCTTCCCGATGGAGGTGGGCTACACCTTC
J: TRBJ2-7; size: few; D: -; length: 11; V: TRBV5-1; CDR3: CASRGTNEQYF; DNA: TGCGCCAGCAGGGGAACGAACGAGCAGTACTTC
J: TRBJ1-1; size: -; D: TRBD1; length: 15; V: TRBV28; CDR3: CASSSMDRGLFEAFF; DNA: TGTGCCAGCAGTAGTATGGACAGGGGGCTTTTTGAAGCTTTCTTT
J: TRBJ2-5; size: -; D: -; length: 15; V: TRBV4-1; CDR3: CASSQVMRGQETQYF; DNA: TGCGCCAGCAGCCAAGTCATGCGGGGCCAAGAGACCCAGTACTTC
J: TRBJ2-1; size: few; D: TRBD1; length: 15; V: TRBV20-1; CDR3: CSARPGQGAFYEQFF; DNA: TGCAGTGCTAGACCCGGACAGGGGGCGTTCTATGAGCAGTTCTTC
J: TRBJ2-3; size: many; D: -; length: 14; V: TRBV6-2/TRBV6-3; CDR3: CAGSLAGSTDTQYF; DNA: TGTGCCGGCTCCCTTGCGGGAAGCACAGATACGCAGTATTTT
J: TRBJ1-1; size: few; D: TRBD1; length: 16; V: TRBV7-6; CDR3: CASSLRAGTGGTEAFF; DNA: TGTGCCAGCAGCTTACGGGCCGGGACAGGGGGCACTGAAGCTTTCTTT
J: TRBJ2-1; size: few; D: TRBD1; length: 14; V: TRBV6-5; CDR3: CASSYSNRGDEQFF; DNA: TGTGCCAGCAGTTACTCGAACAGGGGAGATGAGCAGTTCTTC
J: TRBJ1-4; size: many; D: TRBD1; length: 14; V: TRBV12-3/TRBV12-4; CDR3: CASSPGTGNEKLFF; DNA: TGTGCCAGCAGCCCCGGGACAGGGAACGAAAAACTGTTTTTT
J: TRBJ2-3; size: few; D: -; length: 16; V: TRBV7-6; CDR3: CASSSIGRGGTDTQYF; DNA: TGTGCCAGCAGCTCCATCGGAAGGGGGGGCACAGATACGCAGTATTTT
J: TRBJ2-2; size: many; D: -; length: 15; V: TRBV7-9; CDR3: CASSSGAEDTGELFF; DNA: TGTGCCAGCAGCTCGGGGGCGGAGGACACCGGGGAGCTGTTTTTT
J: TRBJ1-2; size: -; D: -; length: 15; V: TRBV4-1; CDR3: CASSQYRDHPYGYTF; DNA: TGCGCCAGCAGCCAATACCGGGACCATCCCTATGGCTACACCTTC
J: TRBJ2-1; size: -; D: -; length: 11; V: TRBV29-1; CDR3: CSVPELNEQFF; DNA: TGCAGCGTTCCAGAGCTCAATGAGCAGTTCTTC
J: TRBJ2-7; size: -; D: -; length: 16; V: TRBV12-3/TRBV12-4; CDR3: CASSSPGEASSYEQYF; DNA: TGTGCCAGCAGTTCCCCAGGGGAGGCTAGCTCCTACGAGCAGTACTTC
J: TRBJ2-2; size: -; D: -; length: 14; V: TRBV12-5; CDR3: CASGFWQNTGELFF; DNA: TGTGCTAGTGGTTTCTGGCAGAACACCGGGGAGCTGTTTTTT
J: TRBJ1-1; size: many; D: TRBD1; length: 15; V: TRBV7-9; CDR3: CASRVAGQVNTEAFF; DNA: TGTGCCAGCAGGGTAGCGGGACAGGTGAACACTGAAGCTTTCTTT
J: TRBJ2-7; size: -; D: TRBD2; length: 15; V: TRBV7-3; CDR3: CASSGPGLAFYEQYF; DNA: TGTGCCAGCAGCGGCCCGGGACTAGCATTTTACGAGCAGTACTTC
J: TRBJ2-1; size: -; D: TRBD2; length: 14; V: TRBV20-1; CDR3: CSASSGQSYNEQFF; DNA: TGCAGTGCTTCTAGCGGGCAATCCTACAATGAGCAGTTCTTC
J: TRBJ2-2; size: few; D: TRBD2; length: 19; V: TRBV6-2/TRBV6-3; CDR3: CASSLTVAGLAGGTGELFF; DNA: TGTGCCAGCAGTTTGACTGTCGCGGGACTAGCGGGGGGAACCGGGGAGCTGTTTTTT
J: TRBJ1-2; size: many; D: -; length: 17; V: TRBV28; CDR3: CASSPRGAPRRDYGYTF; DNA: TGTGCCAGCAGTCCTCGGGGGGCGCCACGTCGGGACTATGGCTACACCTTC
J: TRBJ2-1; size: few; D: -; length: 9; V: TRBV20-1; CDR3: CSAREEQFF; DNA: TGCAGTGCCAGAGAAGAGCAGTTCTTC
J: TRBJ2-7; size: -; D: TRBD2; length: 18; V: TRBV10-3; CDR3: CAISESGTSGSLPYEQYF; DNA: TGTGCCATCAGTGAGTCTGGGACTAGCGGCTCCTTACCCTACGAGCAGTACTTC
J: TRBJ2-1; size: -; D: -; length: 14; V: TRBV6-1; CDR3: CASSEGRSYNEQFF; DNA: TGTGCCAGCAGTGAAGGCCGATCCTACAATGAGCAGTTCTTC
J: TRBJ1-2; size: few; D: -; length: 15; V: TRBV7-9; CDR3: CASSSGRTTPYGYTF; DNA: TGTGCCAGCAGCTCCGGGCGAACAACTCCCTATGGCTACACCTTC
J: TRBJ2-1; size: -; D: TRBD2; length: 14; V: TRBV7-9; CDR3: CASRTSGAYNEQFF; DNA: TGTGCCAGCAGAACTAGCGGGGCTTACAATGAGCAGTTCTTC
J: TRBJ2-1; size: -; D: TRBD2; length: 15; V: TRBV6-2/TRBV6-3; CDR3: CASSHPREGYNEQFF; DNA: TGTGCCAGCAGCCATCCGAGGGAGGGGTACAATGAGCAGTTCTTC
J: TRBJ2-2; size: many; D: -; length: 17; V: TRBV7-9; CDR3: CASSTPSSIANTGELFF; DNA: TGTGCCAGCAGCACCCCCTCATCTATCGCGAACACCGGGGAGCTGTTTTTT
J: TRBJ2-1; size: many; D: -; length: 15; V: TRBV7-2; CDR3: CASSLYGGEYNEQFF; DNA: TGTGCCAGCAGCTTATACGGGGGAGAATACAATGAGCAGTTCTTC